This T cell receptor beta chain was captured by sequencing in a study of cytomegalovirus exposure and HLA in healthy donors. Per the germline V gene, CDR1 is SEHNR and CDR2 is FQNEAQ (reference sequence). With 2 bases removed from V and 8 bases from J, the gap between germline ends came to 18 bases. CDR3 length: 15 residues. Concerning this clone itself: The antigen is not known.

Regarding the study as a whole: Researchers left out some V segments, among them TRBV6-2 and TRBV6-3, as indistinguishable. An analysis that was carried out later associated some 17,000 TCR beta sequences with HLA alleles at 0.05 false discovery rate. Later work found that TCR association rates differed between HLA loci; DRB1 had the most and HLA-C the fewest.

Primers included in the PCR were 60 Vbeta and 13 Jbeta primers. Produced via immunoSEQ multiplex PCR; TCRdb's table is partial and in-frame only. The data hold more than 120,000 clones, with approximately 78% observed a single time. The gene calls are TRBV7-9 and TRBJ1-2; D possibly corresponds to TRBD1 (6 bases). The sample consisted of PBMCs. This receptor was obtained from a woman aged 40-49 years in good health and CMV-seropositive. The CDR3 here is CASSLSGQGFDGYTF. CDR3 sequence (DNA): TGTGCCAGCAGCTTAAGTGGCCAGGGGTTCGACGGCTACACCTTC.